One sample yielded the 10 T cell receptor beta chains listed below, sequenced in a study of OX40 agonist ivuxolimab in advanced cancers. Clones were sequenced by immunoSEQ multiplex PCR, and TCRdb holds only the in-frame ones, with some missing. The table lists around 77,000 clones, over 85% of them singletons, with roughly 5% in the top ten. The specimen was CD4+ or CD8+ T cells sorted from blood, collected in a trial of the OX40 agonist ivuxolimab. These receptors were taken from an adult with an advanced solid tumor such as melanoma, head and neck, liver or kidney cancer.

This clone was counted once. The gene calls are TRBV7-2 and TRBJ1-1; maybe TRBD1 (5 bases). The CDR3 sequence is 17 residues long. Germline V gene data show CDR1 as SGHTA and CDR2 as FQGNSA. The V end lost 1 base, the J end lost 1 base, and 16 bases lay between the germline ends. Written as DNA, the CDR3 is TGTGCCAGCAGCTTAGGCGGAGGTAGGGGAACGAACACTGAAGCTTTCTTT. Translation: CASSLGGGRGTNTEAFF.

The chain recombines TRBV7-6 with TRBJ2-5; TRBD2 might be the D (6 bases). From germline, CDR1 is SGHVS and CDR2 FNYEAQ. CDR3 length equals 13 residues. Trimming left V 9 bases short and J 5 bases short, with 16 bases between. CDR3 residues: CASNRRAGETQYF. CDR3 nucleotides: TGTGCCAGTAACAGGAGGGCCGGTGAGACCCAGTACTTC.

V and J are TRBV7-6 and TRBJ1-5; D ambiguous. The CDR3 sequence is 13 residues long. Germline V gene sequence: CDR1 SGHVS, CDR2 FNYEAQ. V was trimmed by 1 base and J by 5 bases, leaving 6 bases between them. The CDR3 DNA is TGTGCCAGCAGCTTAGAGCGCCATCAGCCCCAGCATTTT. This translates into CASSLERHQPQHF.

The rearrangement uses TRBV5-1 and TRBJ2-7, with a possible D match to TRBD1 (7 bases). This CDR3 is 15 amino acids long. Germline CDR1 is SGHRS and CDR2 is YFSETQ. V was shortened by 4 bases and J by 6 bases, with 20 bases between the two germline ends. The DNA of the CDR3 is TGCGCCAGCAGCCCCCGGGGGCAGGGGGACAGCGAGCAGTACTTC. This sequence encodes CASSPRGQGDSEQYF.

The rearrangement joins TRBV23-1 to TRBJ1-1; 7 bases fit TRBD1. TRBV23-1 is labeled an ORF, and its function is uncertain. The ends lost 11 bases at V and 7 bases at J; junction bases unmatched: 34. This CDR3 comprises 20 residues. The CDR3 DNA follows: TGCGCCCCCATTCCCTCTCGCGCCAGCAGTCAAGGCAACAGGGGTGGTGAAGCTTTCTTT. It codes for CAPIPSRASSQGNRGGEAFF.

The chain employs TRBV5-4 and TRBJ2-3; no reliable D call. V was cut by 0 bases and J by 5 bases, with 7 bases left in between. CDR1 is SGHNT, CDR2 YYREEE, per germline (reference sequence). This CDR3 has 13 residues. In DNA form, the CDR3 reads TGTGCCAGCAGCTTGGAGGCGGTAGATACGCAGTATTTT. This encodes CASSLEAVDTQYF.

The chain links TRBV2 to TRBJ1-5, with D possibly matching TRBD1 (6 bases). This CDR3 comprises 15 residues. The germline CDR1 and CDR2 sequences are SNHLY and FYNNEI. The V gene lost 7 bases and the J gene lost 0 bases, with 13 bases spanning the gap. CDR3 nucleotides: TGTGCCAGCAATTACGGGGGGCATAGCAATCAGCCCCAGCATTTT. It translates to CASNYGGHSNQPQHF.

The chain recombines TRBV28 with TRBJ1-5; D is unresolved. The CDR3 is 11 amino acids. Germline assignment: CDR1 MDHEN and CDR2 SYDVKM. Trimming pared 8 bases from V and 7 bases from J, leaving 9 bases between. The CDR3 DNA follows: TGTGCCAGCTCGAAGAGACAGCCCCAGCATTTT. Translation gives CASSKRQPQHF.

The chain uses TRBV7-6 and TRBJ2-7, with D unresolved. Germline CDR1 and CDR2: SGHVS and FNYEAQ. Trimming removed 5 bases from V and 9 bases from J, with 14 bases in between. This CDR3 is 12 amino acids long. The CDR3 region has the DNA TGTGCCAGCAGCCGCCTAGATGGAGTGCAGTACTTC. Translating it yields CASSRLDGVQYF.

The V and J genes are TRBV6-1 and TRBJ2-1; 8 positions agree with TRBD2. J was trimmed by 8 bases and V by 4 bases; bases with no gene match: 10. CDR1 and CDR2 (germline): MNHNS, SASEGT. The CDR3 sequence is 15 residues long. DNA for the CDR3: TGTGCCAGCAGTGCGACGGGACTAGATTCTGATGAGCAGTTCTTC. This translates into CASSATGLDSDEQFF.